The TCR beta chain described here comes from a study of T cells and Merkel cell carcinoma outcomes. CDR3 size: 18 residues. Between the trimmed V and J ends, which lost 5 bases and 5 bases, there was a span of 22 bases. Germline CDR1 is SGHTA and CDR2 is FQGNSA. This clone appeared once. Some clones are missing from TCRdb's copy, which holds only in-frame ones; the method was immunoSEQ multiplex PCR. The sample has a few hundred clones, approximately 94% seen once. This rearrangement joins TRBV7-2 to TRBJ2-6; the D is unclear. Sequencing was performed on tumor tissue from Merkel cell carcinoma. The TCR was taken from a human donor with Merkel cell carcinoma. Written as DNA, the CDR3 is TGTGCCAGCAGCGGGTACGCGAGACGACAAAGTCGGGCCAACGTCCTGACTTTC. Translation: CASSGYARRQSRANVLTF.